The sequence of this T cell receptor (beta chain) was determined in a study of response to subunit inactivated influenza vaccine. This clonotype was seen more than once but under ten times. TCRdb re-derived calls from the RT-PCR reads in MiXCR, one entry per CDR3 protein. The sample carries about 540,000 distinct CDR3 sequences, approximately 24% recorded once. Trimming stripped 6 bases from V and 2 bases from J, with 11 bases between. Germline V gene data show CDR1 as SQVTM and CDR2 as ANQGSEA. This CDR3 contains 12 residues. This sample also appeared in a second study, on T cells expressing NK-cell markers. This second study notes: Libraries used 5'RACE template switching adding universal primer site and UMIs. The TCR beta repertoires originated in sorted CD3+CD56+NKG2C+, CD3+CD56+NKG2C- and CD3+CD56-NKG2C+ T cells. With respect to HCMV, most of the eight sequenced donors were seropositive, and one was seronegative. Each of 5 to 7 donors carried dominant NKG2C+ clonotypes accounting for about 1.0-8% of CD8+ T cells.

This specimen consisted of CD4+ T cells sorted from PBMCs, obtained roughly 13 days after vaccination. The rearrangement uses TRBV29-1 and TRBJ2-7, with D possibly TRBD1 on 5 matching bases. The TCR sequence derives from a man over 45 who received an inactivated influenza vaccine. The CDR3 loop reads CSVLDITYEQYF. CDR3 bases: TGCAGCGTCCTGGACATTACCTACGAGCAGTACTTC.